Listed below are T cell receptor beta chains from one sample, sequenced in a study of T cell changes during pregnancy in multiple sclerosis. The assay was immunoSEQ multiplex PCR, and TCRdb's table has in-frame clones only and misses some. The top ten hold about 1.7% of the sample, which has 57,000 or so clones, approximately 85% seen once. The specimen was peripheral blood, collected in the first trimester of pregnancy. These receptor sequences come from a female donor with multiple sclerosis, enrolled in a pregnancy study. CDR3s include the opening cysteine and the closing phenylalanine or tryptophan. Fields, in order: D gene, V gene, J gene, clone size, CDR3 protein, CDR3 DNA. D genes are given only for firm matches. Size tells how often a clone was seen (once, few, many) or the class of an expanded clone, and some rows leave it out.

d_call: TRBD2; v_call: TRBV5-1; j_call: TRBJ2-1; clone_size: NA; cdr3_aa: CASRLLAGVYYNEQFF; cdr3_nt: TGCGCCAGCAGGTTACTAGCGGGAGTTTACTACAATGAGCAGTTCTTC
d_call: TRBD1; v_call: TRBV6-1; j_call: TRBJ1-5; clone_size: NA; cdr3_aa: CASSVGTGIGRYQPQHF; cdr3_nt: TGTGCCAGCAGTGTCGGGACAGGAATCGGTAGGTATCAGCCCCAGCATTTT
d_call: TRBD2; v_call: TRBV7-6; j_call: TRBJ2-3; clone_size: NA; cdr3_aa: CASSPHSGIPSDTQYF; cdr3_nt: TGTGCCAGCAGCCCCCATAGCGGGATTCCTTCAGATACGCAGTATTTT
d_call: NA; v_call: TRBV28; j_call: TRBJ2-5; clone_size: NA; cdr3_aa: CASSDQGGETQYF; cdr3_nt: TGTGCCAGCAGTGATCAGGGTGGAGAGACCCAGTACTTC
d_call: NA; v_call: TRBV5-4; j_call: TRBJ1-1; clone_size: NA; cdr3_aa: CASSHGQTNTEAFF; cdr3_nt: TGTGCCAGCAGCCACGGACAGACGAACACTGAAGCTTTCTTT
d_call: NA; v_call: TRBV6-5; j_call: TRBJ2-3; clone_size: NA; cdr3_aa: CASSYSFSTDTQYF; cdr3_nt: TGTGCCAGCAGTTACTCCTTCAGCACAGATACGCAGTATTTT
d_call: NA; v_call: TRBV30; j_call: TRBJ1-2; clone_size: NA; cdr3_aa: CAWSVSADYGYTF; cdr3_nt: TGTGCCTGGAGTGTAAGCGCGGATTATGGCTACACCTTC
d_call: NA; v_call: TRBV2; j_call: TRBJ2-7; clone_size: NA; cdr3_aa: CAIARIPSEQYF; cdr3_nt: TGTGCCATCGCCAGGATTCCCTCCGAGCAGTACTTC
d_call: NA; v_call: TRBV28; j_call: TRBJ2-2; clone_size: NA; cdr3_aa: CASSFEGWGTGELFF; cdr3_nt: TGTGCCAGCAGTTTTGAGGGATGGGGCACCGGGGAGCTGTTTTTT
d_call: NA; v_call: TRBV7-4; j_call: TRBJ2-2; clone_size: NA; cdr3_aa: CASSFFPSDNTGELFF; cdr3_nt: TGTGCCAGCAGCTTTTTTCCTAGCGATAACACCGGGGAGCTGTTTTTT
d_call: TRBD2; v_call: TRBV6-1; j_call: TRBJ2-7; clone_size: NA; cdr3_aa: CASSEAGRGGLGGREQYF; cdr3_nt: TGTGCCAGCAGTGAAGCCGGGAGGGGGGGACTAGGGGGTCGGGAGCAGTACTTC
d_call: NA; v_call: TRBV7-2; j_call: TRBJ2-5; clone_size: once; cdr3_aa: CASSLERTQETQYF; cdr3_nt: TGTGCCAGCAGCTTAGAGCGGACCCAAGAGACCCAGTACTTC
d_call: TRBD1; v_call: TRBV7-9; j_call: TRBJ1-1; clone_size: once; cdr3_aa: CASSLRQGTNTEAFF; cdr3_nt: TGTGCCAGCAGCTTGAGACAGGGGACGAACACTGAAGCTTTCTTT
d_call: TRBD2; v_call: TRBV5-1; j_call: TRBJ2-1; clone_size: NA; cdr3_aa: CASSLGLAGNSYNEQFF; cdr3_nt: TGCGCCAGCAGCTTGGGGCTAGCGGGAAATTCCTACAATGAGCAGTTCTTC
d_call: NA; v_call: TRBV27; j_call: TRBJ2-7; clone_size: NA; cdr3_aa: CASSSGNSYEQYF; cdr3_nt: TGTGCCAGCAGTTCCGGGAACTCCTACGAGCAGTACTTC
d_call: TRBD1; v_call: TRBV5-1; j_call: TRBJ1-4; clone_size: NA; cdr3_aa: CASSPGTDATNEKLFF; cdr3_nt: TGCGCCAGCAGCCCCGGGACAGACGCAACTAATGAAAAACTGTTTTTT
d_call: NA; v_call: TRBV6-1; j_call: TRBJ2-3; clone_size: NA; cdr3_aa: CASSESINSGSLTDTQYF; cdr3_nt: TGTGCCAGCAGTGAATCAATCAATAGCGGTTCACTCACAGATACGCAGTATTTT
d_call: TRBD1; v_call: TRBV13; j_call: TRBJ1-2; clone_size: few; cdr3_aa: CASSQDRVEGYTF; cdr3_nt: TGTGCCAGCAGCCAGGACAGGGTGGAAGGCTACACCTTC
d_call: NA; v_call: TRBV6-4; j_call: TRBJ1-2; clone_size: NA; cdr3_aa: CASSPLQGVDYGYTF; cdr3_nt: TGTGCCAGCAGCCCCTTACAGGGAGTGGACTATGGCTACACCTTC
d_call: TRBD1; v_call: TRBV4-1; j_call: TRBJ2-3; clone_size: NA; cdr3_aa: CASSQNRGEVDTQYF; cdr3_nt: TGCGCCAGCAGCCAGAACAGGGGGGAGGTGGATACGCAGTATTTT
d_call: NA; v_call: TRBV4-1; j_call: TRBJ1-1; clone_size: once; cdr3_aa: CASSQDPRSLVTEAFF; cdr3_nt: TGCGCCAGCAGCCAAGATCCGAGAAGCCTTGTCACTGAAGCTTTCTTT
d_call: TRBD2; v_call: TRBV5-6; j_call: TRBJ2-7; clone_size: NA; cdr3_aa: CASSLAVAGGPVYEQYF; cdr3_nt: TGTGCCAGCAGCTTGGCGGTAGCGGGAGGGCCCGTCTACGAGCAGTACTTC
d_call: NA; v_call: TRBV4-1; j_call: TRBJ2-7; clone_size: NA; cdr3_aa: CASSLNGDEQYF; cdr3_nt: TGCGCCAGCAGCCTTAACGGGGACGAGCAGTACTTC
d_call: NA; v_call: TRBV5-1; j_call: TRBJ2-7; clone_size: NA; cdr3_aa: CASSARDKGIHEQYF; cdr3_nt: TGCGCCAGCAGCGCCCGGGACAAGGGGATCCACGAGCAGTACTTC
d_call: NA; v_call: TRBV28; j_call: TRBJ1-5; clone_size: NA; cdr3_aa: CAIESGMNQPQHF; cdr3_nt: TGTGCCATCGAATCGGGGATGAATCAGCCCCAGCATTTT
d_call: TRBD1; v_call: TRBV2; j_call: TRBJ2-1; clone_size: NA; cdr3_aa: CASSERQGSYNEQFF; cdr3_nt: TGTGCCAGCAGTGAAAGACAGGGTTCCTACAATGAGCAGTTCTTC
d_call: NA; v_call: TRBV28; j_call: TRBJ1-1; clone_size: NA; cdr3_aa: CATQENTEAFF; cdr3_nt: TGTGCCACCCAGGAGAACACTGAAGCTTTCTTT
d_call: NA; v_call: TRBV21-1; j_call: TRBJ1-1; clone_size: NA; cdr3_aa: CASSARDRPEAFF; cdr3_nt: TGTGCCAGCAGCGCCCGGGACAGACCTGAAGCTTTCTTT
d_call: NA; v_call: TRBV5-1; j_call: TRBJ2-7; clone_size: NA; cdr3_aa: CASSFGGSYEQYF; cdr3_nt: TGCGCCAGCAGCTTCGGGGGATCGTACGAGCAGTACTTC
d_call: NA; v_call: TRBV7-9; j_call: TRBJ2-7; clone_size: NA; cdr3_aa: CASSPWQSSYEQYF; cdr3_nt: TGTGCCAGCAGCCCCTGGCAAAGCTCCTACGAGCAGTACTTC
d_call: NA; v_call: TRBV7-9; j_call: TRBJ2-5; clone_size: NA; cdr3_aa: CASSPRETGQETQYF; cdr3_nt: TGTGCCAGCAGTCCTAGGGAGACCGGACAAGAGACCCAGTACTTC
d_call: NA; v_call: TRBV7-9; j_call: TRBJ2-7; clone_size: NA; cdr3_aa: CASSLPGEPPYEQYF; cdr3_nt: TGTGCCAGCAGCCTCCCTGGGGAGCCACCCTACGAGCAGTACTTC
d_call: NA; v_call: TRBV9; j_call: TRBJ2-2; clone_size: NA; cdr3_aa: CASSSGLTGELFF; cdr3_nt: TGTGCCAGCAGTAGCGGACTTACCGGGGAGCTGTTTTTT
d_call: NA; v_call: TRBV27; j_call: TRBJ1-2; clone_size: NA; cdr3_aa: CASSLERRNYGYTF; cdr3_nt: TGTGCCAGCAGTTTAGAACGGAGGAACTATGGCTACACCTTC
d_call: TRBD2; v_call: TRBV30; j_call: TRBJ2-5; clone_size: NA; cdr3_aa: CAWGRESGIETQYF; cdr3_nt: TGTGCCTGGGGCAGGGAGAGCGGGATTGAGACCCAGTACTTC
d_call: TRBD2; v_call: TRBV7-9; j_call: TRBJ2-5; clone_size: NA; cdr3_aa: CASSFPSGRAGETQYF; cdr3_nt: TGTGCCAGCAGCTTCCCTAGCGGGAGGGCCGGAGAGACCCAGTACTTC
d_call: TRBD2; v_call: TRBV5-1; j_call: TRBJ2-7; clone_size: NA; cdr3_aa: CASSPRWTGLAGHYEQYF; cdr3_nt: TGCGCCAGCAGCCCTCGGTGGACTGGACTAGCGGGCCACTACGAGCAGTACTTC
d_call: NA; v_call: TRBV5-1; j_call: TRBJ2-7; clone_size: NA; cdr3_aa: CASRSSGAHEQYF; cdr3_nt: TGCGCCAGCAGGTCGTCAGGGGCCCACGAGCAGTACTTC
d_call: NA; v_call: TRBV2; j_call: TRBJ2-1; clone_size: NA; cdr3_aa: CASSGTANEQFF; cdr3_nt: TGTGCCAGCAGTGGGACAGCCAATGAGCAGTTCTTC
d_call: TRBD1; v_call: TRBV6-5; j_call: TRBJ2-1; clone_size: NA; cdr3_aa: CASSSQDRNNEQFF; cdr3_nt: TGTGCCAGCAGTTCCCAGGACAGGAATAATGAGCAGTTCTTC
d_call: TRBD2; v_call: TRBV27; j_call: TRBJ2-6; clone_size: NA; cdr3_aa: CASSPGLAGGIRSGANVLTF; cdr3_nt: TGTGCCAGCAGCCCAGGACTAGCGGGAGGGATCCGCTCTGGGGCCAACGTCCTGACTTTC